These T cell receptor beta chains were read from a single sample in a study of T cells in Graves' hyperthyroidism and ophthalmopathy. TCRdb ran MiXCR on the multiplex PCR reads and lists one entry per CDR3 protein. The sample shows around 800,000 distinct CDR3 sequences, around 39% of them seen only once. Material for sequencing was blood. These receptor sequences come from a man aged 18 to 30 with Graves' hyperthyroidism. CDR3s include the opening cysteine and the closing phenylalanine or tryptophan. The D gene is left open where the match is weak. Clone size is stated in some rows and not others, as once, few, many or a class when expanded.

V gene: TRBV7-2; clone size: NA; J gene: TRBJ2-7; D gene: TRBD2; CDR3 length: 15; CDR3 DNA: TGTGCCAGCAGCCCAATAGCGGGAGTAACCGGGGAGCTGTACTTC; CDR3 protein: CASSPIAGVTGELYF
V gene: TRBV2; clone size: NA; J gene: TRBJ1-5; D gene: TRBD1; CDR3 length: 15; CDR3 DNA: TGTGCCAGCCCCTCCTCGGGACAGGGGGATCAGCCCCAGCATTTT; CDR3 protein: CASPSSGQGDQPQHF
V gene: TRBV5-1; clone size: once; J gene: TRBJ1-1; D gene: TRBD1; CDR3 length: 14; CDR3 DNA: TGCGCCAGCAGATTGGGACAGGAAAACACTGAAGCTTTCTTT; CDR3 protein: CASRLGQENTEAFF
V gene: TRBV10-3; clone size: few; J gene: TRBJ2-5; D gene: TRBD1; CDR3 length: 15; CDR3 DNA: TGTGCCAGCAGTAACTACAAGACAGGGGAAGAGACCCAGTACTTC; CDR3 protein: CASSNYKTGEETQYF
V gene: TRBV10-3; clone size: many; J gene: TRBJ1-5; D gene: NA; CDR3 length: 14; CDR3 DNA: TGTGCCATCGGCTTAGGAGGAGGCAATCAGCCCCAGCATTTT; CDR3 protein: CAIGLGGGNQPQHF
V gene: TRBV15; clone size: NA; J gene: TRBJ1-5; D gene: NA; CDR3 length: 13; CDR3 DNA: TGTGCCACCAGCAGTGATCCCGGTCAGCCCCAGCATTTT; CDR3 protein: CATSSDPGQPQHF
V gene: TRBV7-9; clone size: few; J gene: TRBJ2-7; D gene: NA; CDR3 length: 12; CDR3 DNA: TGTGCCAGCAGCCTTCAACAAGGGGGGCAGTACTTC; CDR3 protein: CASSLQQGGQYF
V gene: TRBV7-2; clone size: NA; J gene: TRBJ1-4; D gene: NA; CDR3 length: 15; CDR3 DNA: TGTGCCAGCAGTTATCTGGAAGGTGGTAATGAAAAACTGTTTTTT; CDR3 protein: CASSYLEGGNEKLFF
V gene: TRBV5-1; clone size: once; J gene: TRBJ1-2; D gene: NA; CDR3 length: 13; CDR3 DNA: TGCGCCAGCAGCCTGGGGGACGGCCATGGCTACACCTTC; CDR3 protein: CASSLGDGHGYTF
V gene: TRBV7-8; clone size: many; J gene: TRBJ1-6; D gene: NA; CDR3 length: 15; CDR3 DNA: TGTGCCAGCAGCCCCCTCGGACGGCCAGATTCACCCCTCCACTTT; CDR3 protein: CASSPLGRPDSPLHF
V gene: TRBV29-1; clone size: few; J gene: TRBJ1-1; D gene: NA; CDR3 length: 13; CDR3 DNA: TGCAGCGTTGAACAGGTAGGGAGCACTGAAGCTTTCTTT; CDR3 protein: CSVEQVGSTEAFF
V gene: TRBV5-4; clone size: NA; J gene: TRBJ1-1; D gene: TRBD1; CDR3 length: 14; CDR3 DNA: TGTGCCAGCAGCTTGGAACAGGGGGTCGCTGAAGCTTTCTTT; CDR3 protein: CASSLEQGVAEAFF
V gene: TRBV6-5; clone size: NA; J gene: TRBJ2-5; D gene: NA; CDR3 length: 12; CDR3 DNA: TGTGCCAGCAGTTACTCGAAAGAGACCCAGTACTTC; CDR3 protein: CASSYSKETQYF
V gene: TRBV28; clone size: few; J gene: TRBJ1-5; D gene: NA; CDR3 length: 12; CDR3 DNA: TGTGCCAGCTGCCCAAACCGCCAGCCCCAGCATTTT; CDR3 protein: CASCPNRQPQHF
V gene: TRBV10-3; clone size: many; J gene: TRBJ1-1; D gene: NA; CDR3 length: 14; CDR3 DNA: TGTGCCATCAGTGGGACAGCCGGGAGGGATGAAGCTTTCTTT; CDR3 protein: CAISGTAGRDEAFF
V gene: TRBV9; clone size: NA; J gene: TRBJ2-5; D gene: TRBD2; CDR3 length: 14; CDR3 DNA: TGTGCCAGCAGCCATTCGGGAGGAGTTCAGACCCAGTACTTC; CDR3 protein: CASSHSGGVQTQYF
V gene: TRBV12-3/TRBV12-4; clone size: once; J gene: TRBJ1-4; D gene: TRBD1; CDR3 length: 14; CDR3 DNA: TGTGCCAGCAACGCCGGGACAGAGAATGAAAAACTGTTTTTT; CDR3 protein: CASNAGTENEKLFF
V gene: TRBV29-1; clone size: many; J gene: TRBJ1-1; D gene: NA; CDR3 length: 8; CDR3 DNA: TGCAGCGTTGAGGCCGCTTTCTTT; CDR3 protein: CSVEAAFF
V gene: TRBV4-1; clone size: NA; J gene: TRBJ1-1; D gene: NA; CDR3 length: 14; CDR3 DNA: TGCGCCAGCAGCCACCCCGACAGCTATGGTGAAGCTTTCTTT; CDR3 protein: CASSHPDSYGEAFF
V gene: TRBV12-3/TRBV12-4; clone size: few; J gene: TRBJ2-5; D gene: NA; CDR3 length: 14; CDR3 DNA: TGTGCCAGCAGTTTATACGAGGAGGGAGAGACCCAGTACTTC; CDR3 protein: CASSLYEEGETQYF
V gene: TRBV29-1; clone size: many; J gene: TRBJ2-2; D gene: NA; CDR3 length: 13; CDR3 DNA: TGCAGCGTTGAAGACAGACAAGCCGGGGAGCTGTTTTTT; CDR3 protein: CSVEDRQAGELFF
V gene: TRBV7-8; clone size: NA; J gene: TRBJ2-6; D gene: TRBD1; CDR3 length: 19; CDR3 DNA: TGTGCCAGCAGCTGGACAGGGGGCAGGCCTAACTCTGGGGCCAACGTCCTGACTTTC; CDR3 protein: CASSWTGGRPNSGANVLTF
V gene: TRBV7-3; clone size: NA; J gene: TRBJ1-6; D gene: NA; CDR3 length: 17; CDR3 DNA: TGCGCCAGCAGCCAGGACCCTAGGAGCTCCTATAATTCACCCCTCCACTTT; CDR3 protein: CASSQDPRSSYNSPLHF
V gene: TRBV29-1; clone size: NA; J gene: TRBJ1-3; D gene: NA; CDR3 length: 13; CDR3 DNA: TGCAGCGGCGATCGGGGCTCTGGAAACACCATATATTTT; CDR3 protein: CSGDRGSGNTIYF
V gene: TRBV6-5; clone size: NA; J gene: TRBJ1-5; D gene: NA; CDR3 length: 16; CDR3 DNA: TGTGCCAGCAGTTTTGCGGGGAGGGTTAGCAATCAGCCCCAGCATTTT; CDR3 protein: CASSFAGRVSNQPQHF
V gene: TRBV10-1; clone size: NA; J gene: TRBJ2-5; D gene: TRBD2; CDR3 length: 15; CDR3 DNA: TGCGCCAGCAGTGAAAGGGCTAGCGGAAAAGAGACCCAGTACTTC; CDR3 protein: CASSERASGKETQYF